This T cell receptor (beta chain) was captured in a study of chronic HIV infection and antiretroviral therapy. Unmatched junction bases numbered 4, after V lost 9 bases and J lost 2 bases. The germline V gene has CDR1 SNHLY and CDR2 FYNNEI. This CDR3 is 13 amino acids long. This clonotype was detected many times. Each CDR3 protein gets one entry after TCRdb re-called the 5' RACE reads with MiXCR. The sample has 30,000 to 45,000 distinct CDR3 sequences, 7% to 10% seen once. Sequenced material: peripheral blood. The chain links TRBV2 to TRBJ2-1, with 7 nucleotides matching TRBD1. The clonotype originates from an adult who had HIV and had not received antiretroviral therapy, or was an uninfected healthy control (not recorded which). For the CDR3, the DNA is TGTGCCAGTCGGGACAGAACCTACAATGAGCAGTTCTTC. Translated: CASRDRTYNEQFF.